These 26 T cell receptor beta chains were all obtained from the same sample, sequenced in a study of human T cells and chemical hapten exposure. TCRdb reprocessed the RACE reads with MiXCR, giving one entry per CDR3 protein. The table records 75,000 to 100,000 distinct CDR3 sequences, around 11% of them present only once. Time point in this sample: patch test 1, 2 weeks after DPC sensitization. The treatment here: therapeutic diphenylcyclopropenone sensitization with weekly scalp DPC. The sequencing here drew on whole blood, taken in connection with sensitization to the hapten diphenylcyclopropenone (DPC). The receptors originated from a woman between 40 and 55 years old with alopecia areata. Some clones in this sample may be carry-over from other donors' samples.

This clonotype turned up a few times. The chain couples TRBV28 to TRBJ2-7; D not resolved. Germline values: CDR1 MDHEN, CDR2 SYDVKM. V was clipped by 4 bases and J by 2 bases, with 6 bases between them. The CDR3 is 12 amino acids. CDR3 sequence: CASSSGTYEQYF. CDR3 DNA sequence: TGTGCCAGCAGTTCTGGCACCTACGAGCAGTACTTC.

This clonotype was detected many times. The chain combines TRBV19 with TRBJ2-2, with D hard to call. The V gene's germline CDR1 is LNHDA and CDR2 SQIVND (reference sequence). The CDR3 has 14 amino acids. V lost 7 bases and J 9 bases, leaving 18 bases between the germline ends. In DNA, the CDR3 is TGTGCCAGTACCCCAGACTGGGCCCGCCGGGAGCTGTTTTTT. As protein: CASTPDWARRELFF.

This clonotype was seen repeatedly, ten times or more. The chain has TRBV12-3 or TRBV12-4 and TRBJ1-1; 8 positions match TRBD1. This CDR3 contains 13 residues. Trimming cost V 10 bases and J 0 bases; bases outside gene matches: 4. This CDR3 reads CATRQGMNTEAFF. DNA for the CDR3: TGTGCCACGCGACAGGGGATGAACACTGAAGCTTTCTTT.

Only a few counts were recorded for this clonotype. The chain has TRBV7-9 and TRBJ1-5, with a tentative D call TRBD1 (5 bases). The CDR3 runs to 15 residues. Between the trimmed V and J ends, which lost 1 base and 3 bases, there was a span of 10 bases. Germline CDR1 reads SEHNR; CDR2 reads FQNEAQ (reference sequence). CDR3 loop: CASSLGGGVNQPQHF. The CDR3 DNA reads TGTGCCAGCAGCTTAGGAGGAGGGGTCAATCAGCCCCAGCATTTT.

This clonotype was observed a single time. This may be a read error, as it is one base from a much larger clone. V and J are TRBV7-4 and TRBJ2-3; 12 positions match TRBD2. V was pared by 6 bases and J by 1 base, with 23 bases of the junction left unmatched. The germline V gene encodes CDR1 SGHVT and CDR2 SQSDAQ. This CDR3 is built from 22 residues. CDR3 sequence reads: CASSLDRGPTSGSLAGTDTQYF. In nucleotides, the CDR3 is TGTGCCAGCAGTCTGGACAGGGGTCCGACTAGCGGGAGCCTCGCCGGCACAGATACGCAGTATTTT.

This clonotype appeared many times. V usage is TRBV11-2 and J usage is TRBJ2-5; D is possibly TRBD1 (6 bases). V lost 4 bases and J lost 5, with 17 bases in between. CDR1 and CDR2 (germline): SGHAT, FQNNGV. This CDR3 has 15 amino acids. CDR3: CASSSRRTEGETQYF. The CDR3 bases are TGTGCCAGCAGCTCCCGTCGGACAGAGGGGGAGACCCAGTACTTC.

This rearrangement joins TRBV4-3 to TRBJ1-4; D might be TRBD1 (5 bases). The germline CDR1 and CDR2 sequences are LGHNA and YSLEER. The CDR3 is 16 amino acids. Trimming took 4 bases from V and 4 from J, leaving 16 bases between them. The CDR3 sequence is CASSPHLGAGNEKLFF. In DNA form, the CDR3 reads TGCGCCAGCAGCCCACACCTCGGGGCCGGTAATGAAAAACTGTTTTTT.

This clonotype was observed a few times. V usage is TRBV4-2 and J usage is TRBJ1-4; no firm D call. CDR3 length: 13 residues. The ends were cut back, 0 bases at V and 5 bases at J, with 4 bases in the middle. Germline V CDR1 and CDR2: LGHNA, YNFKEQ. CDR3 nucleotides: TGTGCCAGCAGCCAAGATCAAAATGAAAAACTGTTTTTT. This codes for CASSQDQNEKLFF.

The CDR3 region has the DNA TGCAGCGTTGAAAACAAGGGACACTCCTACGAGCAGTACTTC. Translation gives CSVENKGHSYEQYF. This sequence joins TRBV29-1 and TRBJ2-7, with D perhaps matching TRBD1 (6 bases). The length of the CDR3 is 14 residues. Germline V gene sequence: CDR1 SQVTM, CDR2 ANQGSEA. V shed 2 bases and J shed 0 bases, with 11 bases lying between them.

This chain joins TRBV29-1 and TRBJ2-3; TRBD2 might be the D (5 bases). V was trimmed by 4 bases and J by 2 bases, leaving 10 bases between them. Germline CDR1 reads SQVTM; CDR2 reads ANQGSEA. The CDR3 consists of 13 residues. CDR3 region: CSVVPGFTDTQYF. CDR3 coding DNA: TGCAGCGTTGTGCCGGGGTTCACAGATACGCAGTATTTT.

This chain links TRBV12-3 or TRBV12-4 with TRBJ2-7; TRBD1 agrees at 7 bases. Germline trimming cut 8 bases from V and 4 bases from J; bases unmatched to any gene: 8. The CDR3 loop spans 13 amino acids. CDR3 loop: CASGGQTIYEQYF. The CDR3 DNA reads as TGTGCCAGCGGGGGACAGACGATTTACGAGCAGTACTTC.

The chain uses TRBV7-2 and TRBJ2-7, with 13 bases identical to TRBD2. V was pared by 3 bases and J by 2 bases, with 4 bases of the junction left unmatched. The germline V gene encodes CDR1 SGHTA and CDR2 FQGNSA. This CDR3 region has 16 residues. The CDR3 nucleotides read TGTGCCAGCAGCTTCCGGACTAGCGGGGGCACCTACGAGCAGTACTTC. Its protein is CASSFRTSGGTYEQYF.

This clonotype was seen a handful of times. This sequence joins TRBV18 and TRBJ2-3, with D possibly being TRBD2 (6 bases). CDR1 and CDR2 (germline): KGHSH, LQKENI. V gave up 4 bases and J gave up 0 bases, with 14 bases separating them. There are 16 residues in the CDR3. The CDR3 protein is CASSRDSPPSTDTQYF. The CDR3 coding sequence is TGTGCCAGCTCACGGGACTCCCCCCCAAGCACAGATACGCAGTATTTT.

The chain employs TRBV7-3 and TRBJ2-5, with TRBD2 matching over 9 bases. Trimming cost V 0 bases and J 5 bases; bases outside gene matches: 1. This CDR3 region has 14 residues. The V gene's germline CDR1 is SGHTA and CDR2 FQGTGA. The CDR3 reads CASSLTGLAETQYF. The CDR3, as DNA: TGTGCCAGCAGCTTAACGGGACTAGCTGAGACCCAGTACTTC.

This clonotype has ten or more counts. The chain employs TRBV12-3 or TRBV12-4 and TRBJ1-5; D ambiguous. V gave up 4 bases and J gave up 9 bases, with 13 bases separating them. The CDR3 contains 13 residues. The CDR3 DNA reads TGTGCCAGCAGTTCCGGCCCCGTAAGGCCCCAGCATTTT. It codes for CASSSGPVRPQHF.

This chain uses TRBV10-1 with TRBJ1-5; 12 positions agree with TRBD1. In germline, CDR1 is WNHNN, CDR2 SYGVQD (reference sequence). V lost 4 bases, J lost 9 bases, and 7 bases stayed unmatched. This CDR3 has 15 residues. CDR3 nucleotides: TGCGCCAGCAGTGGAGAGGGACAGGGGGCTGGGCCCCAGCATTTT. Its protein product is CASSGEGQGAGPQHF.

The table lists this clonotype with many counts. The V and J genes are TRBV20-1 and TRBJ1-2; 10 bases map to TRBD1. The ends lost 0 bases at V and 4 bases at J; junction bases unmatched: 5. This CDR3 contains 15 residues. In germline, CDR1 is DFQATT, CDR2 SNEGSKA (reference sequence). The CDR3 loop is CSARDPRTGGYGYTF. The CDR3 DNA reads TGCAGTGCTAGAGATCCGCGGACAGGGGGCTATGGCTACACCTTC.

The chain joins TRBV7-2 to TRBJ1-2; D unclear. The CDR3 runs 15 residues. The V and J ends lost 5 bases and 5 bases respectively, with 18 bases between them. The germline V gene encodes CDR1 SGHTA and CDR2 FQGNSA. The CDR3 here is CASSLTGGPGYGYTF. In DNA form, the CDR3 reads TGTGCCAGCAGCCTCACCGGCGGGCCTGGATATGGCTACACCTTC.

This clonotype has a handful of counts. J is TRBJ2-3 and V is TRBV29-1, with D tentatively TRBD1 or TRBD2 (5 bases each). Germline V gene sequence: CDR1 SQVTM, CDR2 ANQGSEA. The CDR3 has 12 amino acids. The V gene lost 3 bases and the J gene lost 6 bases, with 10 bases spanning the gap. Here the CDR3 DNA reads TGCAGCGTTGATGCCGGGGCTGATACGCAGTATTTT. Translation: CSVDAGADTQYF.

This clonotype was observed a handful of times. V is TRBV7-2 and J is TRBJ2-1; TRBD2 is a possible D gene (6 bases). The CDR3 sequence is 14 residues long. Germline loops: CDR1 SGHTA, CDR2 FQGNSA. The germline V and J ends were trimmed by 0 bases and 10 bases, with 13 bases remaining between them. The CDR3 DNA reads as TGTGCCAGCAGCTTAGCGGGCGGGAAGAGAGAGCAGTTCTTC. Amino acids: CASSLAGGKREQFF.

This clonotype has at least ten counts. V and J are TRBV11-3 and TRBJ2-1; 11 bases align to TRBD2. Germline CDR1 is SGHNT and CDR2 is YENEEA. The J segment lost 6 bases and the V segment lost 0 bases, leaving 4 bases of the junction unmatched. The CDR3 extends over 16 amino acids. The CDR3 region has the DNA TGTGCCAGCAGCTTAGATTTCACTAGCGGGGGCAATGAGCAGTTCTTC. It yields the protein CASSLDFTSGGNEQFF.

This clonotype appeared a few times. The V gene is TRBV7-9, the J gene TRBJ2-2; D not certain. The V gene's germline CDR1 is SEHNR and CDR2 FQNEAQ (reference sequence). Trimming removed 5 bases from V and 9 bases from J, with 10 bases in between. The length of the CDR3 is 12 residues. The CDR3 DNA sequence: TGTGCCAGCAGCCGTGAAGGGCGGGAGCTGTTTTTT. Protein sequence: CASSREGRELFF.

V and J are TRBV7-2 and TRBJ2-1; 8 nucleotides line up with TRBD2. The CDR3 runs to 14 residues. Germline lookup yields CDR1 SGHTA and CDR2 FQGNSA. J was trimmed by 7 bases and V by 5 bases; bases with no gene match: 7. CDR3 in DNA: TGTGCCAGCAGCGAAACAAGCGGGAGAAATGAGCAGTTCTTC. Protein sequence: CASSETSGRNEQFF.

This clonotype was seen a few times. The CDR3 DNA reads as TGTGCCAGCAGCTTAACAGGGGGAGTCGGTGAGACCCAGTACTTC. Its protein product is CASSLTGGVGETQYF. V is TRBV7-3 and J is TRBJ2-5, with D perhaps matching TRBD1 (6 bases). Germline V gene data show CDR1 as SGHTA and CDR2 as FQGTGA. This CDR3 spans 15 amino acids. Trimming shortened V by 0 bases and J by 5 bases, and 13 bases separated the two germline ends.

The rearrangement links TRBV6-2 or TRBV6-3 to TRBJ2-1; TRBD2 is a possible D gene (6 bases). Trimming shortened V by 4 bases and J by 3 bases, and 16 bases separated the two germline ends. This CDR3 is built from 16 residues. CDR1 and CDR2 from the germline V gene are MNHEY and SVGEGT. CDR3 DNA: TGTGCCAGCAGTTCATCTAGCGATAAGGGCTACAATGAGCAGTTCTTC. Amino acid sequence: CASSSSSDKGYNEQFF.

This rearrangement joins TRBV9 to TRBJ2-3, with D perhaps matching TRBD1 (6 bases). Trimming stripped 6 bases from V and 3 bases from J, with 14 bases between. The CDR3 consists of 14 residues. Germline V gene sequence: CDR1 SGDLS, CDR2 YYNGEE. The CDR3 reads CASNVGASTDTQYF. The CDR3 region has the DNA TGTGCCAGCAACGTGGGGGCGAGTACAGATACGCAGTATTTT. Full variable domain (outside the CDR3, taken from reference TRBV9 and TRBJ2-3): DSGVTQTPKHLITATGQRVTLRCSPRSGDLSVYWYQQSLDQGLQFLIQYYNGEERAKGNILERFSAQQFPDLHSELNLSSLELGDSALYFCASNVGASTDTQYFGPGTRLTVL.